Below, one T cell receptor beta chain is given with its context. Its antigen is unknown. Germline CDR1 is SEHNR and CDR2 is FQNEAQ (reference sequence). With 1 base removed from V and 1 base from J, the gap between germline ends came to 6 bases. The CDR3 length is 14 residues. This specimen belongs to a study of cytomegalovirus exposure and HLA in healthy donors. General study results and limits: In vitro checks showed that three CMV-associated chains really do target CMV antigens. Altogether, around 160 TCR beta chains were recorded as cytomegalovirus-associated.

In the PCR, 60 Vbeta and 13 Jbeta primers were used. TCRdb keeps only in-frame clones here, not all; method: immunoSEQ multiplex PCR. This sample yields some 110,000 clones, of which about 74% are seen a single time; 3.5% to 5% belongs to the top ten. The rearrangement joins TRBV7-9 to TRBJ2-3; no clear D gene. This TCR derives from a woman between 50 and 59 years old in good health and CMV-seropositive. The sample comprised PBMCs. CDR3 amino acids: CASSLGLGTDTQYF. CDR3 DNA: TGTGCCAGCAGCTTAGGTCTCGGCACAGATACGCAGTATTTT.